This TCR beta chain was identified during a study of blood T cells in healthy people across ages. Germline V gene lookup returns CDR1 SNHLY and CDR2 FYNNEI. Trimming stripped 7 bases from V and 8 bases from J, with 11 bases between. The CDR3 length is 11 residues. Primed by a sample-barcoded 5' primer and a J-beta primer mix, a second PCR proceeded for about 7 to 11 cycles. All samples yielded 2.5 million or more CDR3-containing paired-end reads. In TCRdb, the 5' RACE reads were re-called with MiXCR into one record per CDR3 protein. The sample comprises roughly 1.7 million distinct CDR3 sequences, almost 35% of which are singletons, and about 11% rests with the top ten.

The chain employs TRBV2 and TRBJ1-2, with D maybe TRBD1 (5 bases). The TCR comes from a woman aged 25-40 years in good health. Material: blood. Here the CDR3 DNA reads TGTGCCAGCATGGGAGGGGACGGCTACACCTTC. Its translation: CASMGGDGYTF.